The source of this T cell receptor (beta chain) is a study of T cell changes during pregnancy in multiple sclerosis (dated by TCRdb to about 2019). With respect to the entire study: In women with multiple sclerosis, the researchers looked at how the T cell repertoire shifted as pregnancy progressed.

Libraries were constructed by the immunoSEQ multiplex PCR assay. TCRdb's version of the immuneACCESS table is confined to in-frame rearrangements and falls short of the full clone set. An unresolved V gene accounts for under half of the shortfall where checked; the remainder is of unknown origin. The sample has tens of thousands of clones on record, roughly 92% of them singletons. The ten most abundant clones make up approximately 1.9% of the sample. Trimming removed 3 bases from V and 7 bases from J, leaving 15 bases between the germline ends. The CDR3, from cysteine to phenylalanine, totals 14 residues. Solely the CDR3 DNA is kept, with 42 bases framed from the first base. For CDR1 and CDR2, the germline V gene (reference sequence) lists SEHNR and FQNEAQ. In regard to this clone: The antigen this receptor binds is unknown. Base qualities are not at hand, and no much larger clone is one base apart.

The TCR comes from a female donor with multiple sclerosis, enrolled in a pregnancy study. The source was peripheral blood, collected after pregnancy. The sequence joins TRBV7-9 to TRBJ1-1, and possibly TRBD1, on 6 matching bases. This receptor has the CDR3 CASSFINEQGEAFF. The DNA sequence is given as TGTGCCAGCAGCTTCATTAATGAACAGGGTGAAGCTTTCTTT.